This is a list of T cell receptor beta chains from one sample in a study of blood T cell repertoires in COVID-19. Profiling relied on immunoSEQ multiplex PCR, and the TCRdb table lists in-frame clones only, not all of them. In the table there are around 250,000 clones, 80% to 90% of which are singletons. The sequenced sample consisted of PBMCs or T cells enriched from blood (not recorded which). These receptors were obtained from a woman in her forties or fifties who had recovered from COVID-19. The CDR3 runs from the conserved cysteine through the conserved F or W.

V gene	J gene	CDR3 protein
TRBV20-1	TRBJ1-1	CSASRQNMNTEAFF
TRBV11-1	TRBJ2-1	CASSRVGDEQFF
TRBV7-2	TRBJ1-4	CASSSRGGEREKLFF
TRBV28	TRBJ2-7	CASSARVRGSYEQYF
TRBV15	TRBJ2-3	CATSRPRDSDTQYF
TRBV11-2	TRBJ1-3	CASSFSGNTIYF
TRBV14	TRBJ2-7	CASSSSLPSEQYF
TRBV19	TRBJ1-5	CASSSRTGGSNQPQHF
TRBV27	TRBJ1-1	CASSLRFEAEAFF
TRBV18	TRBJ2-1	CASSPRLAGTTSYNEQFF
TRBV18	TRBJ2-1	CASSLSSYNEQFF
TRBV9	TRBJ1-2	CASSPPGQGTNYGYTF
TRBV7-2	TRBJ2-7	CASSLKSGGYEQYF
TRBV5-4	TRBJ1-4	CASSPSAGQREKLFF
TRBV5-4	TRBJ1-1	CASSLDRGNTEAFF
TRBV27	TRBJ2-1	CASSLTVTNNEQFF
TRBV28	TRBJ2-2	CASSLLAGATGELFF
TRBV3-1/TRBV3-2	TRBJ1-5	CASGQPNQPQHF
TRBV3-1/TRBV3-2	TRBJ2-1	CASSQDQRQQFF
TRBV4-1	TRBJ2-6	CASSLAPEGAGANVLTF
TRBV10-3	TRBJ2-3	CAISESIGGSGPDTQYF
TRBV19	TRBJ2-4	CASSITPDIQYF
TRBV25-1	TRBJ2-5	CASGGTSGRRETQYF
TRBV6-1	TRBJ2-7	CASSELSWRQGLYEQYF
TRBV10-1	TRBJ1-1	CASGVKGAPEAFF
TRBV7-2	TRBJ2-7	CASSETSGASYEQYF
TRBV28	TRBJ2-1	CASSRPKTSNHEQFF
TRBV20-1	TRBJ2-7	CSASGTFSYEQYF
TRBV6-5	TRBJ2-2	CASSLAGTDTGELFF
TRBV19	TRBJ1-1	CASRPDLVAGRAFF
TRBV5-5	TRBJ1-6	CASSLTSRGDSPLHF
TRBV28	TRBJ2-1	CASSPLAGVYNEQFF
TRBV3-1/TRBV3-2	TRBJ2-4	CASSITSGRLNIQYF
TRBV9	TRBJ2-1	CASSVRGISYNEQFF
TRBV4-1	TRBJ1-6	CASSQAPPRGSGNSPLHF
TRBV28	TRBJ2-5	CASSPHSNRGLSGETQYF
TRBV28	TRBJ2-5	CASSTVAPETQYF
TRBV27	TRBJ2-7	CASKRVEASGQQYF
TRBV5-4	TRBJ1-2	CASKPQGLNYGYTF
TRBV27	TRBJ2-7	CASWTSGSWNEQYF
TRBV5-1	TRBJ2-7	CASSSGWASYEQYF
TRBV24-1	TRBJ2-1	CATSDGGAYNEQFF
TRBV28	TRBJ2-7	CASSLLQGSYEQYF
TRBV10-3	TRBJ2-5	CATKETGVGETQYF
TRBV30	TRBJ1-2	CASSTKFYGYTF
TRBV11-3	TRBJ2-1	CASSSGAGVYNEQFF
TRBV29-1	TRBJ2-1	CSVVQSYSYNEQFF
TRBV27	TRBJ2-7	CASSSQTGTVSEQYF
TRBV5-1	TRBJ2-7	CASSLEVVFGEQYF
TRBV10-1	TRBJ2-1	CATQLAGGDEQFF
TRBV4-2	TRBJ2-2	CASSQDGDSSNTGELFF
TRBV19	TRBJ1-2	CASSSGGSNYGYTF
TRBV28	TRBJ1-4	CASSSPTGGATNEKLFF
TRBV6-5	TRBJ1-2	CASRDRKDGYTF